Below, 12 T cell receptor beta chains from the same sample are listed, as sequenced in a study of prognosis after radiotherapy for stage I lung cancer. Genomic DNA provided the template from which TCR beta CDR3 was amplified by two-round multiplex PCR. Round-one PCR had primers specific to each TRBV and TRBJ gene. TCRdb processed the multiplex PCR reads anew with MiXCR; each CDR3 protein has one entry. The profile shows about 16,000 distinct CDR3 sequences, roughly 30% of them singletons. This material consisted of PBMCs, taken before or after stereotactic body radiation therapy (not recorded which). These receptors all stem from a donor over 45 with non-small cell lung cancer.

This clonotype appeared many times. V gene TRBV29-1 combines with J gene TRBJ2-1, with 12 bases matching TRBD1. With 6 bases clipped from V and 1 base from J, the junction kept 7 bases outside the gene matches. This CDR3 is built from 16 residues. Germline loops: CDR1 SQVTM, CDR2 ANQGSEA. Written as DNA, the CDR3 is TGCAGCGTGGTTGGGACAGGGGGCAAGTCCTACAATGAGCAGTTCTTC. Amino acid sequence: CSVVGTGGKSYNEQFF.

This clonotype has a count of ten or more. V usage is TRBV4-1 and J usage is TRBJ1-5; TRBD1 matches at 11 bases. Trimming cost V 3 bases and J 5 bases; bases outside gene matches: 6. The CDR3 is 16 residues long. Germline V gene data show CDR1 as MGHRA and CDR2 as YSYEKL. DNA for the CDR3: TGCGCCAGCAGCCACGCTGGACAGGGGGCCTATCAGCCCCAGCATTTT. Translated, it gives CASSHAGQGAYQPQHF.

Ten or more counts support this clonotype. This rearrangement joins TRBV18 to TRBJ2-3; weak D call: TRBD1 (6 bases). V was shortened by 9 bases and J by 5 bases, with 18 bases between the two germline ends. The CDR3 runs to 14 residues. The V gene's germline CDR1 is KGHSH and CDR2 LQKENI. CDR3: CASTGPGRGDTQYF. The CDR3 DNA reads as TGTGCCAGTACAGGGCCAGGACGTGGAGATACGCAGTATTTT.

There are many counts of this clonotype. The chain links TRBV3-1 to TRBJ2-1, with a weak D call TRBD1 (5 bases). Germline lookup yields CDR1 LGHDT and CDR2 YNNKEL (reference sequence). The CDR3 has 17 amino acids. V was trimmed by 0 bases and J by 2 bases, leaving 14 bases between them. CDR3 nucleotides: TGTGCCAGCAGCCAAGATGTTGGCAGGGCCGCCTACAATGAGCAGTTCTTC. Its translation: CASSQDVGRAAYNEQFF.

This clonotype was seen at least ten times. The rearrangement links TRBV28 to TRBJ2-7; 11 nucleotides match TRBD2. The CDR3 is made up of 15 amino acids. Germline CDR1 is MDHEN and CDR2 is SYDVKM. The J segment lost 4 bases and the V segment lost 6 bases, leaving 8 bases of the junction unmatched. In nucleotides, the CDR3 is TGTGCCAGCAGAAGACCGGGACTAGCGGATTACGAGCAGTACTTC. Amino acids: CASRRPGLADYEQYF.

This clonotype occurred a few times. A read error may be the cause here, since a much bigger clone is one base away. The chain is built from TRBV6-2 or TRBV6-3 and TRBJ2-7; the D is unclear. Trimming pared 6 bases from V and 0 bases from J, leaving 18 bases between. The CDR3 runs to 16 residues. Looked up from germline, CDR1 is MNHEY and CDR2 is SVGEGT. The CDR3 DNA reads as TGTGCCAGCAGCCCCTCTTTGGGTAACGCCTCCTACGAGCAGTACTTC. Translation: CASSPSLGNASYEQYF.

This clonotype counts as medium-sized. The DNA of the CDR3 is TGCAGTGCCCGTGGACTAGCGGGACTTAATGGCTACGAGCAGTACTTC. Translation gives CSARGLAGLNGYEQYF. The chain joins TRBV20-1 to TRBJ2-7; 12 nucleotides match TRBD2. With 6 bases clipped from V and 3 bases from J, the junction kept 12 bases outside the gene matches. This CDR3 region has 16 residues. Germline lookup yields CDR1 DFQATT and CDR2 SNEGSKA (reference sequence).

This clonotype was detected ten times or more. This chain connects TRBV27 to TRBJ1-2; 8 bases map to TRBD1. The CDR3 has 14 residues. CDR1 and CDR2 from the germline V gene are MNHEY and SMNVEV (reference sequence). V gave up 3 bases and J gave up 6 bases; unmatched junction bases: 6. This CDR3 reads CASSLAGGKDGYTF. The DNA of the CDR3 is TGTGCCAGCAGTTTGGCAGGGGGCAAGGATGGCTACACCTTC.

This clonotype was picked up many times. The rearrangement joins TRBV3-1 to TRBJ2-7; possible D gene TRBD2, 5 bases. V was clipped by 3 bases and J by 2 bases, with 17 bases between them. Germline V gives CDR1 LGHDT, CDR2 YNNKEL (reference sequence). The length of the CDR3 is 16 residues. Written as DNA, the CDR3 is TGTGCCAGCAGCCAGACTCGGACTGCACTAACCTACGAGCAGTACTTC. It encodes CASSQTRTALTYEQYF.

Note on this clonotype: It is likely a read error: a sequence one base away is far more abundant. V is TRBV6-5 and J is TRBJ2-1; TRBD1 or TRBD2 may be the D gene (5 bases each). Trimming left V 7 bases short and J 4 bases short, with 14 bases between. CDR1 MNHEY and CDR2 SVGAGI come from the germline V gene. The CDR3 is 14 amino acids. In DNA form, the CDR3 reads TGTGCCAGCATCAGGGACCTCGAGTACAATGAGCAGTTCTTC. It specifies CASIRDLEYNEQFF.

This clonotype was picked up many times. A much larger clonotype is one base distant, so this may be a read error. The chain is built from TRBV20-1 and TRBJ2-7; 8 positions match TRBD2. CDR1 DFQATT and CDR2 SNEGSKA come from the germline V gene (reference sequence). The CDR3 contains 14 residues. V gave up 5 bases and J gave up 1 base; unmatched junction bases: 7. The CDR3 DNA reads TGCAGTGCTCCGACTAGCGTGAGATCCTACGAGCAGTACTTC. Its translation: CSAPTSVRSYEQYF.

The sample holds many counts of this clonotype. The rearrangement links TRBV19 to TRBJ2-6; D possibly corresponds to TRBD1 (6 bases). CDR1 and CDR2 from the germline V gene are LNHDA and SQIVND (reference sequence). The CDR3 contains 16 residues. The V gene lost 7 bases and the J gene lost 0 bases, with 13 bases spanning the gap. The CDR3 nucleotides are TGTGCCAGTAAACCAGACAGGAGCTCTGGGGCCAACGTCCTGACTTTC. Its protein is CASKPDRSSGANVLTF.